This T cell receptor (beta chain) originates from a study of T-cell memory formation after mild COVID-19. The germline gives CDR1 MNHEY, CDR2 SVGEGT. The CDR3 runs 15 residues. Trimming took 9 bases from V and 0 from J, leaving 16 bases between them. TCRdb independently ran MiXCR on the 5' RACE reads; one entry per CDR3 protein. Among under 300,000 distinct CDR3 sequences listed, more than 8% were seen once. This clonotype occurred a few times. Sequencing used PBMCs or a T cell subset sorted from them (not recorded which). The receptor's source is a man younger than 35 who had mild COVID-19 (a few samples of this study predate the infection). Cell type and time point are not known. V is TRBV6-2 or TRBV6-3 and J is TRBJ2-3; D possibly corresponds to TRBD2 (6 bases). DNA for the CDR3: TGTGCCAGTTCCTCGCGGACTACCAGCACAGATACGCAGTATTTT. This encodes CASSSRTTSTDTQYF.